Below, 11 T cell receptor beta chains from the same sample are listed, as sequenced in a study of Ad26.COV2.S vaccination and SARS-CoV-2 variants. TCRdb keeps only in-frame clones here, not all; method: immunoSEQ multiplex PCR. The sample records over 250,000 clones, about 89% being singletons. Treatment: 15 to 20 received Ad26.COV2.S at low or high dose, single or two shots; roughly 5 received placebo; per-sample allocation not given. Repertoires come from day 63 after the first vaccine or placebo injection. Material: peripheral blood, obtained in a trial of Ad26.COV2.S vaccine versus placebo. These TCRs come from a person between 18 and 59 years old who received the Ad26.COV2.S COVID-19 vaccine or a placebo.

The sample holds one count of this clone. This chain uses TRBV19 with TRBJ2-1; a possible D gene is TRBD2 (5 bases). Trimming shortened V by 5 bases and J by 5 bases, and 13 bases separated the two germline ends. This CDR3 has 14 residues. Germline lookup yields CDR1 LNHDA and CDR2 SQIVND (reference sequence). CDR3 sequence: CASSFGVPDNEQFF. DNA of the CDR3: TGTGCCAGTAGTTTCGGGGTCCCGGACAATGAGCAGTTCTTC.

The chain employs TRBV13 and TRBJ2-7; 14 bases map to TRBD2. Germline CDR1 and CDR2: PRHDT and FYEKMQ (reference sequence). The V segment lost 4 bases and the J segment 3 bases; nucleotides outside the gene matches: 8. CDR3 length: 17 amino acids. The CDR3 spells CASSSGLAGAGNYEQYF. DNA of the CDR3: TGTGCCAGCAGCTCGGGACTAGCGGGAGCGGGGAACTACGAGCAGTACTTC.

V usage is TRBV11-2 and J usage is TRBJ2-7, with 9 bases that match TRBD2. In germline, CDR1 is SGHAT, CDR2 FQNNGV. The V segment lost 0 bases and the J segment 0 bases; nucleotides outside the gene matches: 3. This CDR3 is 16 amino acids long. The DNA for the CDR3 is TGTGCCAGCAGCTTAGAACTAGCGGGTAGCTCCTACGAGCAGTACTTC. Its translation: CASSLELAGSSYEQYF. Full variable domain (outside the CDR3, taken from reference TRBV11-2 and TRBJ2-7): EAGVAQSPRYKIIEKRQSVAFWCNPISGHATLYWYQQILGQGPKLLIQFQNNGVVDDSQLPKDRFSAERLKGVDSTLKIQPAKLEDSAVYLCASSLELAGSSYEQYFGPGTRLTVT.

The rearrangement joins TRBV6-5 to TRBJ1-5; the match to TRBD1 covers 10 bases. CDR1 and CDR2 (germline): MNHEY, SVGAGI. The length of the CDR3 is 14 residues. V was clipped by 5 bases and J by 5 bases; unmatched bases: 3. The chain's CDR3 is CASSSGQGDQPQHF. CDR3 nucleotide sequence: TGTGCCAGCAGTAGCGGACAGGGGGATCAGCCCCAGCATTTT.

V gene TRBV2 combines with J gene TRBJ2-1; 7 bases match TRBD1. The CDR3 consists of 13 residues. Losses at the gene ends were 7 bases for V and 6 bases for J; bases not matched to a gene: 6. CDR1 is SNHLY and CDR2 is FYNNEI in the germline V gene. CDR3 in DNA: TGTGCCAGCACCCGACAGGGTCTCAATGAGCAGTTCTTC. This codes for CASTRQGLNEQFF. Based on the CDR3 plus reference TRBV2 and TRBJ2-1, the full variable domain is EPEVTQTPSHQVTQMGQEVILRCVPISNHLYFYWYRQILGQKVEFLVSFYNNEISEKSEIFDDQFSVERPDGSNFTLKIRSTKLEDSAMYFCASTRQGLNEQFFGPGTRLTVL.

The chain has TRBV2 and TRBJ2-7; 7 positions agree with TRBD2. The ends lost 9 bases at V and 2 bases at J; junction bases unmatched: 4. Per germline, CDR1 SNHLY and CDR2 FYNNEI. The length of the CDR3 is 12 residues. In DNA, the CDR3 is TGTGCCAGTCTAGCGGATACCTACGAGCAGTACTTC. As protein: CASLADTYEQYF.

The chain recombines TRBV10-3 with TRBJ1-3; 8 nucleotides agree with TRBD1. V dropped 0 bases and J dropped 7; count of bases not matched to a gene: 11. In germline, CDR1 is ENHRY, CDR2 SYGVKD. This CDR3 spans 17 amino acids. CDR3 nucleotide sequence: TGTGCCATCAGTGAGTCTAGTAGGGACAGGCAAGGCAACACCATATATTTT. Protein sequence: CAISESSRDRQGNTIYF.

This clone was detected once. The chain carries TRBV9 and TRBJ2-1; unclear D gene. Germline V CDR1 and CDR2: SGDLS, YYNGEE. V was cut by 3 bases and J by 4 bases, with 14 bases left in between. There are 15 residues in the CDR3. CDR3 amino acids: CASSAETISYNEQFF. The CDR3 region has the DNA TGTGCCAGCAGCGCAGAAACCATCTCATACAATGAGCAGTTCTTC.

This clone was seen once. V is TRBV27 and J is TRBJ2-1, with a tentative D call TRBD1 (5 bases). V dropped 2 bases and J dropped 5 bases, with 10 bases sitting between them. CDR1 is MNHEY and CDR2 is SMNVEV in the germline V gene (reference sequence). The CDR3 is made up of 14 amino acids. The CDR3 DNA reads TGTGCCAGCAGTTTAACCAGGGCCAACAATGAGCAGTTCTTC. Residues: CASSLTRANNEQFF.

This chain uses TRBV18 with TRBJ2-2; D perhaps matches TRBD2 (5 bases). Germline loops: CDR1 KGHSH, CDR2 LQKENI. The V and J ends lost 4 bases and 2 bases respectively, with 11 bases between them. The CDR3 totals 15 residues. CDR3 amino acids: CASSQADLNTGELFF. CDR3 coding DNA: TGTGCCAGCTCACAAGCGGACCTTAACACCGGGGAGCTGTTTTTT.

The rearrangement uses TRBV19 and TRBJ1-1; D is uncertain. CDR3 length equals 13 residues. Per the germline V gene, CDR1 is LNHDA and CDR2 is SQIVND (reference sequence). Trimming took off 8 bases at V and 3 bases at J, with 13 bases between the two ends. The CDR3 coding sequence is TGTGCCAGTGACGAGGGTTCGGACACTGAAGCTTTCTTT. It is translated as CASDEGSDTEAFF.